This T cell receptor (beta chain) was recorded in a study of metastatic and nonmetastatic thyroid tumors. Across the whole study: Where malignant and benign thyroid patients were concerned, repertoires were compared across blood and tumor or nodule tissue.

Notes on the study in general: When malignant thyroid tumors were compared with benign nodules, TCR beta diversity was reportedly significantly higher in the malignant tumors. This held in both blood and tumor samples.

TCRdb re-called clones via MiXCR from the PCR reads. The sample holds fewer than 100,000 clones, more than 12% seen once. Each patient came to thyroid surgery without any prior treatment (of any kind). This clone was detected ten times or more. Its target is not known. The sequenced material came from blood. This clonotype was obtained from a female donor with papillary thyroid cancer or a benign thyroid nodule (not recorded which). Some clones in this sample may be carry-over from other donors' samples.

The CDR3 region has the DNA TGTGCCACCAGTGACCCGGCGGGGACAGGGTCTTTGGGTGAGCAGTTCTTC. Translating it yields CATSDPAGTGSLGEQFF. The rearrangement joins TRBV24-1 to TRBJ2-1, with 9 nucleotides matching TRBD1. Losses at the gene ends were 4 bases for V and 9 bases for J; bases not matched to a gene: 15. The CDR3 consists of 17 residues. Per the germline V gene, CDR1 is KGHDR and CDR2 is SFDVKD.